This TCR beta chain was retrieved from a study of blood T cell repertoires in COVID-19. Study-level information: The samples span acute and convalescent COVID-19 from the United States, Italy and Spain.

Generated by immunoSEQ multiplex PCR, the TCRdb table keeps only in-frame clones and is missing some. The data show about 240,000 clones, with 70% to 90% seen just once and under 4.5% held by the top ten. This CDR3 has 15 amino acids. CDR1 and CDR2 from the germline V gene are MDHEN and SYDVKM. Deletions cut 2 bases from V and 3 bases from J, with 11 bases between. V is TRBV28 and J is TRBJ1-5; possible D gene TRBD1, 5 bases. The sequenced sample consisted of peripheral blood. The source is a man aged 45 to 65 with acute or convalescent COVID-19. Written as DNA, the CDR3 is TGTGCCAGCAGTTTAAGGACCAGGGTCAATCAGCCCCAGCATTTT. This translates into CASSLRTRVNQPQHF. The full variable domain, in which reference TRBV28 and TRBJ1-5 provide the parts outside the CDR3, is DVKVTQSSRYLVKRTGEKVFLECVQDMDHENMFWYRQDPGLGLRLIYFSYDVKMKEKGDIPEGYSVSREKKERFSLILESASTNQTSMYLCASSLRTRVNQPQHFGDGTRLSIL.